This is a list of T cell receptor beta chains from one sample in a study of shared clonotypes between healthy human individuals. Sequencing used immunoSEQ multiplex PCR; TCRdb keeps in-frame clones, though not all of them. The profile shows about 1 million clones, more than 60% of them singletons. The sample comprised memory CD4+ T cells sorted from blood. The receptors derive from a man between 18 and 35 years old in good health. Each CDR3 is given with its conserved first and last residue. A D gene is named only where the DNA matches it firmly. The size field is filled for only some rows; it gives once, few, many or a size class.

CDR3: CASSPSTGTSGNEQFF
DNA: TGTGCCAGCAGTCCATCGACCGGGACTAGCGGCAATGAGCAGTTCTTC
D: TRBD2
J: TRBJ2-1
V: TRBV2
size: -

CDR3: CAYAFKGGGETQYF
DNA: TGTGCCTACGCCTTTAAGGGCGGGGGGGAGACCCAGTACTTC
D: TRBD2
J: TRBJ2-5
V: TRBV30
size: many

CDR3: CASSPGGLAGSYEQYF
DNA: TGTGCCAGCAGCCCTGGTGGGCTAGCGGGGTCCTACGAGCAGTACTTC
D: TRBD2
J: TRBJ2-7
V: TRBV11-1
size: -

CDR3: CASSQDSGGTEAFF
DNA: TGTGCCAGCAGCCAAGATTCAGGGGGAACTGAAGCTTTCTTT
D: TRBD1
J: TRBJ1-1
V: TRBV4-2
size: -

CDR3: CASSLGPPPLHF
DNA: TGTGCCAGCAGTTTGGGACCTCCACCCCTCCACTTT
D: -
J: TRBJ1-6
V: TRBV28
size: -

CDR3: CARRDRGMNTEAFF
DNA: TGTGCCAGGAGAGACAGGGGAATGAACACTGAAGCTTTCTTT
D: TRBD1
J: TRBJ1-1
V: TRBV6-4
size: few

CDR3: CASRVRPDNLAFF
DNA: TGTGCCAGCAGAGTACGACCGGACAATTTGGCTTTCTTT
D: -
J: TRBJ1-1
V: TRBV27
size: few

CDR3: CASSQGMTVRSEQYF
DNA: TGCGCCAGCAGCCAAGGGATGACAGTCCGTTCCGAGCAGTACTTC
D: -
J: TRBJ2-7
V: TRBV4-3
size: -

CDR3: CASSTLGGTGELFF
DNA: TGTGCCAGCAGCACCCTAGGGGGGACCGGGGAGCTGTTTTTT
D: -
J: TRBJ2-2
V: TRBV7-3
size: -

CDR3: CASSTRENEKLFF
DNA: TGTGCCAGCTCAACCAGGGAGAATGAAAAACTGTTTTTT
D: -
J: TRBJ1-4
V: TRBV18
size: once

CDR3: CASSLADEQFF
DNA: TGTGCCAGCAGCTTAGCGGATGAGCAGTTCTTC
D: -
J: TRBJ2-1
V: TRBV7-9
size: -

CDR3: CASSLAQEETQYF
DNA: TGTGCCAGCAGCTTAGCACAGGAAGAGACCCAGTACTTC
D: -
J: TRBJ2-5
V: TRBV7-2
size: -

CDR3: CASPPDGAYEQYF
DNA: TGTGCCAGTCCCCCGGACGGAGCCTACGAGCAGTACTTC
D: -
J: TRBJ2-7
V: TRBV6-1
size: -

CDR3: CASGTISGNTIYF
DNA: TGTGCCAGTGGGACAATCTCTGGAAACACCATATATTTT
D: -
J: TRBJ1-3
V: TRBV19
size: few

CDR3: CASSFLDRNSHEQYF
DNA: TGTGCCAGCAGTTTCTTGGACAGGAATTCCCACGAGCAGTACTTC
D: TRBD1
J: TRBJ2-7
V: TRBV27
size: -

CDR3: CASSLRLSNEKLFF
DNA: TGTGCCAGCAGCTTACGACTGTCTAATGAAAAACTGTTTTTT
D: -
J: TRBJ1-4
V: TRBV7-2
size: -

CDR3: CAWSAPGYITDTQYF
DNA: TGTGCCTGGAGTGCCCCGGGGTATATCACAGATACGCAGTATTTT
D: -
J: TRBJ2-3
V: TRBV30
size: few

CDR3: CASSFTSGSNYEQYF
DNA: TGTGCCAGCAGCTTTACTAGCGGGAGTAACTACGAGCAGTACTTC
D: TRBD2
J: TRBJ2-7
V: TRBV11-2
size: -

CDR3: CASSDGSPSTDTQYF
DNA: TGTGCCAGCAGTGATGGGAGTCCTAGCACAGATACGCAGTATTTT
D: -
J: TRBJ2-3
V: TRBV2
size: few

CDR3: CASSAGQPNEKLFF
DNA: TGTGCCAGCAGCGCGGGACAGCCAAATGAAAAACTGTTTTTT
D: TRBD1
J: TRBJ1-4
V: TRBV5-4
size: -

CDR3: CASSLGTGKNEKLFF
DNA: TGTGCTAGCAGCCTTGGGACAGGGAAAAATGAAAAACTGTTTTTT
D: TRBD1
J: TRBJ1-4
V: TRBV7-7
size: -

CDR3: CASSQVLGVGGYTF
DNA: TGCGCCAGCAGCCAAGTGTTGGGGGTGGGCGGCTACACCTTC
D: -
J: TRBJ1-2
V: TRBV4-3
size: -

CDR3: CASSPETGRAIDTQYF
DNA: TGCGCCAGCAGCCCTGAAACTGGGCGGGCTATCGATACGCAGTATTTT
D: -
J: TRBJ2-3
V: TRBV4-3
size: -

CDR3: CASSQGEQSWNTEAFF
DNA: TGCGCCAGCAGCCAGGGGGAGCAGAGCTGGAACACTGAAGCTTTCTTT
D: TRBD1
J: TRBJ1-1
V: TRBV5-1
size: -

CDR3: CASSSAAPSSTDTQYF
DNA: TGCGCCAGCAGCTCGGCGGCACCCTCTAGCACAGATACGCAGTATTTT
D: -
J: TRBJ2-3
V: TRBV5-1
size: few

CDR3: CASSQRDIRWEQYF
DNA: TGCGCCAGCAGTCAACGGGACATCCGATGGGAGCAGTACTTC
D: -
J: TRBJ2-7
V: TRBV23-1
size: -

CDR3: CASSLLSGDYEQYF
DNA: TGTGCCAGCAGCCTCCTATCCGGGGACTACGAGCAGTACTTC
D: -
J: TRBJ2-7
V: TRBV7-9
size: -

CDR3: CASSVRQGLGTEAFF
DNA: TGTGCCAGCAGCGTTAGACAGGGATTGGGCACTGAAGCTTTCTTT
D: TRBD1
J: TRBJ1-1
V: TRBV6-1
size: -

CDR3: CASSGFGQGGTDTQYF
DNA: TGCGCCAGCAGCGGGTTCGGACAGGGAGGCACAGATACGCAGTATTTT
D: TRBD1
J: TRBJ2-3
V: TRBV5-1
size: -

CDR3: CASRTGGTNTGELFF
DNA: TGTGCCAGTCGCACAGGGGGAACGAACACCGGGGAGCTGTTTTTT
D: TRBD1
J: TRBJ2-2
V: TRBV19
size: -

CDR3: CASSRWSGATDTQYF
DNA: TGCGCCAGCAGCCGTTGGAGCGGGGCAACAGATACGCAGTATTTT
D: TRBD2
J: TRBJ2-3
V: TRBV5-1
size: -

CDR3: CASRDRGLAKNIQYF
DNA: TGTGCCAGTAGGGACAGGGGGCTAGCCAAAAACATTCAGTACTTC
D: TRBD1
J: TRBJ2-4
V: TRBV19
size: -

CDR3: CASRTNRGPQETQYF
DNA: TGTGCCAGCAGGACAAACAGGGGCCCCCAAGAGACCCAGTACTTC
D: TRBD1
J: TRBJ2-5
V: TRBV6-1
size: -